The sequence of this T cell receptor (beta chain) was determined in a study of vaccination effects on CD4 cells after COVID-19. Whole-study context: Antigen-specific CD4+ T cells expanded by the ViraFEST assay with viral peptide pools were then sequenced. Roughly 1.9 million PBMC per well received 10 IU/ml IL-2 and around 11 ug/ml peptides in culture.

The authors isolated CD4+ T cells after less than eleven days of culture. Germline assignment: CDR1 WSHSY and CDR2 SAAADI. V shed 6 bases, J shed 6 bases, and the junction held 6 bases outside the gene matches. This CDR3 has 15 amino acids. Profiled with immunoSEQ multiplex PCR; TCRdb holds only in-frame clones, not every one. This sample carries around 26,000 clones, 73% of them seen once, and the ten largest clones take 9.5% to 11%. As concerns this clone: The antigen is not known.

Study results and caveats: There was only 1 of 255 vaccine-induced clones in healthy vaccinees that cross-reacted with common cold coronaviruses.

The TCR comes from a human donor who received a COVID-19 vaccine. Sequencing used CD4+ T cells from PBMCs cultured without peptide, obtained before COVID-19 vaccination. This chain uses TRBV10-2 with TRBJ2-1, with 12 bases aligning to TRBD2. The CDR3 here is CASSAASGGANEQFF. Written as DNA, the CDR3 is TGCGCCAGCAGCGCCGCTAGCGGGGGGGCCAATGAGCAGTTCTTC.